Listed below are T cell receptor beta chains from one sample, sequenced in a study of molecular identifiers for immune sequencing clone quantification. MiXCR, applied by TCRdb to the PCR reads, yields one record per CDR3 protein. The sample has some 650,000 distinct CDR3 sequences; 15% to 20% are singletons. The sequenced sample was naive CD8+ T cells from blood, with Jurkat cell RNA spiked in. The receptors were sampled from a human donor in good health. Some libraries in this study had Jurkat cell RNA spiked in. The CDR3 runs from the conserved cysteine through the conserved F or W.

V gene,J gene,CDR3 protein
TRBV9,TRBJ1-5,CVSSVGRAGQPQRF
TRBV2,TRBJ2-3,CASSSRGLAGDTQYF
TRBV19,TRBJ1-1,CASSIVGRTEASF
TRBV5-4,TRBJ1-6,CASSLGGPGLVNSPLHF
TRBV12-3/TRBV12-4,TRBJ2-3,CASRGQRGGQDTQYF
TRBV6-2/TRBV6-3,TRBJ2-7,CASSYQGPGDEQYF
TRBV20-1,TRBJ1-1,CSARDLLGGDRMNTEAFF
TRBV20-1,TRBJ2-7,CGGQGSYEQYF
TRBV7-9,TRBJ2-5,CASSLNQGIETQYF
TRBV27,TRBJ1-1,CASSLTRGLFASTEAFF
TRBV5-1,TRBJ2-7,CASSLDSLSSYEQYF
TRBV15,TRBJ2-3,CATSSSPATGSTDTQYF
TRBV2,TRBJ2-7,CASRGSRDDYEQYF
TRBV11-2,TRBJ2-7,CASSLEDSFSGEQYF
TRBV7-9,TRBJ1-5,CASSLGTGGYYQPQHF
TRBV7-3,TRBJ2-1,CASSLTFKAGEPNEQSF
TRBV29-1,TRBJ2-1,CSVEWRGTYNEQFF
TRBV27,TRBJ2-3,CASSWAGFTDTQYF
TRBV27,TRBJ2-7,CASSLLGQGLYEQYF
TRBV5-4,TRBJ2-1,CASSPYEQSSYNEQFF
TRBV14,TRBJ2-1,CASSHWTSPSSYNEQFF
TRBV9,TRBJ1-1,CASSVESYTTEAFF
TRBV6-5,TRBJ1-1,CASSLRNFNTEAFF
TRBV6-5,TRBJ2-7,CASSYAGPGYEQYF
TRBV5-1,TRBJ2-7,CASSHSSYEQYF
TRBV5-1,TRBJ2-7,CASSLNGQGAWEQYF
TRBV5-5,TRBJ2-7,CASSLRVAYEQYF
TRBV4-1,TRBJ1-6,CASSQVGYNSPLHF
TRBV28,TRBJ2-3,CASSGLVRLTDTQYF
TRBV6-5,TRBJ2-5,CASSPGRRYQETQYF
TRBV3-1,TRBJ1-1,CASSHTSRNTEAFF
TRBV27,TRBJ2-7,CASSSLWGVYEQYF
TRBV6-5,TRBJ2-3,CASSYTDPTDGGTQYF
TRBV29-1,TRBJ1-3,CSVTGASAGNTIYF